Listed here are 20 T cell receptor beta chains from one sample, sequenced in a study of T cell clonotyping in hematopoietic cell transplantation (dated by TCRdb to 2020 to 2023). Libraries were prepared through the immunoSEQ multiplex PCR assay. In TCRdb, the immuneACCESS table is reduced to in-frame sequences with V and J assigned. These tables do not hold every clone; where another copy was compared, an unresolved V gene accounts for under half, and the others remain unexplained. This sample is represented by roughly 44,000 clones; about 96% of them were singletons. Clones ranked in the top ten supply approximately 1% of the sample. The sequencing sample was made of peripheral blood mononuclear cells. Receptors originate from a man aged 25-45 years in good health. Some clones in this sample may be carry-over from other donors' samples.

The V call is TRBV25-1, the J call TRBJ2-7; D not certain. The CDR3 extends over 14 amino acids. Germline lookup yields CDR1 MGHDK and CDR2 SYGVNS. V lost 3 bases to trimming and J lost 3 bases, with 12 bases between them. In DNA, the CDR3 is TGTGCCAGCAGTGACCCGGGCACTATCTACGAGCAGTACTTC. Amino acids: CASSDPGTIYEQYF.

The CDR3 region has the DNA TGTGCCAGTAGTATCCGGGACATGATAACTGAAGCTTTCTTT. Translating it yields CASSIRDMITEAFF. This sequence joins TRBV19 and TRBJ1-1; possible D gene TRBD1, 6 bases. Per the germline V gene, CDR1 is LNHDA and CDR2 is SQIVND (reference sequence). The CDR3 has 14 residues. V lost 3 bases and J lost 5, with 13 bases in between.

This chain joins TRBV5-4 and TRBJ1-2; D might be TRBD1 (5 bases). The CDR3 runs 15 residues. Trimming took off 4 bases at V and 2 bases at J, with 15 bases between the two ends. The V gene's germline CDR1 is SGHNT and CDR2 YYREEE (reference sequence). The CDR3 sequence is CASSLGWGNNYGYTF. DNA of the CDR3: TGTGCCAGCAGCCTTGGGTGGGGGAACAACTATGGCTACACCTTC.

The chain couples TRBV27 to TRBJ1-1, with D unclear. The CDR3 runs to 14 residues. Between the trimmed V and J ends, which lost 3 bases and 4 bases, there was a span of 12 bases. Looked up from germline, CDR1 is MNHEY and CDR2 is SMNVEV (reference sequence). CDR3 nucleotides: TGTGCCAGCAGTTTGTCAGCGGGAGCCACTGAAGCTTTCTTT. Amino acid sequence: CASSLSAGATEAFF.

This chain connects TRBV10-1 to TRBJ2-3; D is possibly TRBD1 (7 bases). Trimming took 6 bases from V and 5 from J, leaving 24 bases between them. The germline V gene has CDR1 WNHNN and CDR2 SYGVQD (reference sequence). CDR3 size: 17 residues. CDR3 protein: CASSGGPSGTEKDTQYF. Written as DNA, the CDR3 is TGCGCCAGCAGCGGAGGGCCGTCCGGGACAGAGAAAGATACGCAGTATTTT.

The rearrangement uses TRBV19 and TRBJ1-2; D gene uncertain. Germline CDR1 reads LNHDA; CDR2 reads SQIVND (reference sequence). The V end was cut by 7 bases, the J end by 0 bases, with 9 bases between. This CDR3 is built from 13 residues. CDR3 coding DNA: TGTGCCAGTATCGGACTGGCTAACTATGGCTACACCTTC. Protein sequence: CASIGLANYGYTF.

CDR3 DNA: TGTGCCAGCAGTTACCGCGGGAGAATCGCAGATACGCAGTATTTT. This sequence encodes CASSYRGRIADTQYF. The chain uses TRBV27 and TRBJ2-3; 7 nucleotides match TRBD2. The germline CDR1 and CDR2 sequences are MNHEY and SMNVEV (reference sequence). With V trimmed by 4 bases and J by 4 bases, 8 bases remained unmatched. CDR3 length equals 15 residues.

The chain recombines TRBV5-1 with TRBJ2-2; 7 bases agree with TRBD2. The V segment lost 9 bases and the J segment 6 bases; nucleotides outside the gene matches: 5. Germline V lookup: CDR1 SGHRS, CDR2 YFSETQ. The CDR3 has 12 residues. CDR3 in DNA: TGCGCCACTCGGGGGGTGGCCGGGGAGCTGTTTTTT. This gives the protein CATRGVAGELFF. Filled out from reference TRBV5-1 and TRBJ2-2, the complete variable domain reads KAGVTQTPRYLIKTRGQQVTLSCSPISGHRSVSWYQQTPGQGLQFLFEYFSETQRNKGNFPGRFSGRQFSNSRSEMNVSTLELGDSALYLCATRGVAGELFFGEGSRLTVL.

V is TRBV14 and J is TRBJ2-1; TRBD2 might be the D (5 bases). Germline CDR1 and CDR2: SGHDN and FVKESK. V gave up 0 bases and J gave up 14 bases, with 14 bases separating them. The CDR3 spans 13 residues. In DNA, the CDR3 is TGTGCCAGCAGCCAAGATCAGCCCGGGGTTGAGTTCTTC. Amino acid sequence: CASSQDQPGVEFF.

The chain combines TRBV5-4 with TRBJ2-4, with D possibly matching TRBD1 (5 bases). CDR1 SGHNT and CDR2 YYREEE come from the germline V gene (reference sequence). Deletions cut 1 base from V and 5 bases from J, with 10 bases between. The CDR3 consists of 14 residues. CDR3 DNA sequence: TGTGCCAGCAGCTTGCAGGGAAGGGAAAACATTCAGTACTTC. Translating it yields CASSLQGRENIQYF.

The rearrangement joins TRBV2 to TRBJ1-2; D gene unclear. This CDR3 is 12 amino acids long. V was shortened by 7 bases and J by 8 bases, with 14 bases between the two germline ends. Germline V gene lookup returns CDR1 SNHLY and CDR2 FYNNEI. In DNA, the CDR3 is TGTGCCAGCACCCCCGAAGGGCAGGGCTACACCTTC. Amino acids: CASTPEGQGYTF.

This chain uses TRBV6-5 with TRBJ2-7, with D perhaps matching TRBD2 (5 bases). Germline V gene sequence: CDR1 MNHEY, CDR2 SVGAGI. The CDR3 has 13 amino acids. V was trimmed by 2 bases and J by 5 bases, leaving 10 bases between them. CDR3 in amino acids: CASSYTVGDEQYF. The CDR3 DNA reads TGTGCCAGCAGTTACACGGTCGGGGACGAGCAGTACTTC.

This chain connects TRBV5-1 to TRBJ2-1; D is ambiguous. V was pared by 0 bases and J by 7 bases, with 8 bases between. CDR1 is SGHRS and CDR2 is YFSETQ in the germline V gene. The CDR3 loop spans 13 amino acids. The CDR3 DNA follows: TGCGCCAGCAGCTTGGAGACCGTGAATGAGCAGTTCTTC. This sequence encodes CASSLETVNEQFF.

The V and J genes are TRBV5-1 and TRBJ2-5, with 14 positions matching TRBD2. With 0 bases clipped from V and 5 bases from J, the junction kept 0 bases outside the gene matches. Germline V gives CDR1 SGHRS, CDR2 YFSETQ. The CDR3 runs to 15 residues. Written as DNA, the CDR3 is TGCGCCAGCAGCTTGGGGACTAGCGGGGGGGAGACCCAGTACTTC. Encoded protein: CASSLGTSGGETQYF.

The J gene is TRBJ2-1, the V gene TRBV11-2; D not resolved. Looked up from germline, CDR1 is SGHAT and CDR2 is FQNNGV. This CDR3 comprises 13 residues. V lost 2 bases and J 5 bases, leaving 7 bases between the germline ends. The CDR3 DNA reads TGTGCCAGCAGCTTATCGCCCCACAATGAGCAGTTCTTC. Translating gives CASSLSPHNEQFF.

The V call is TRBV29-1, the J call TRBJ1-1; D is unresolved. The V gene lost 3 bases and the J gene lost 0 bases, with 5 bases spanning the gap. Per germline, CDR1 SQVTM and CDR2 ANQGSEA. The CDR3 loop spans 12 amino acids. CDR3 coding DNA: TGCAGCGTTGACGGTCTGAACACTGAAGCTTTCTTT. Protein sequence: CSVDGLNTEAFF.

The count of this clone is one. The rearrangement uses TRBV5-5 and TRBJ2-5; D is unresolved. This CDR3 contains 13 residues. Per the germline V gene, CDR1 is SGHKS and CDR2 is YYEKEE (reference sequence). Trimming shortened V by 2 bases and J by 5 bases, and 10 bases separated the two germline ends. In DNA, the CDR3 is TGTGCCAGCAGCTTCAACTCACGGGAGACCCAGTACTTC. This gives the protein CASSFNSRETQYF.

This clone occurred a few times. The chain combines TRBV30 with TRBJ1-1; D is uncertain. This CDR3 spans 16 amino acids. The V gene's germline CDR1 is GTSNPN and CDR2 SVGIG (reference sequence). The V gene lost 2 bases and the J gene lost 0 bases, with 16 bases spanning the gap. Here the CDR3 DNA reads TGTGCCTGGAGTCAAGGGCGCGGAGGAATGAACACTGAAGCTTTCTTT. As protein: CAWSQGRGGMNTEAFF.

The chain recombines TRBV25-1 with TRBJ1-2, with unresolved D. CDR1 is MGHDK, CDR2 SYGVNS, per germline. CDR3 length: 14 residues. The chain's CDR3 is CASGSHYTTYGYTF. The CDR3 DNA is TGTGCGTCGGGCAGCCACTACACCACCTATGGCTACACCTTC.

Only one count was recorded for this clone. The CDR3 bases are TGTGCCAGCAGTGATAGGGACAGGGATTCTAGCACAGATACGCAGTATTTT. The encoded protein is CASSDRDRDSSTDTQYF. The V call is TRBV2, the J call TRBJ2-3; TRBD1 matches at 9 bases. This CDR3 region has 17 residues. V trimming: 3 bases; J trimming: 0 bases; junction bases outside the gene matches: 7. Germline CDR1 SNHLY, CDR2 FYNNEI. Full variable domain (remainder filled in from reference TRBV2 and TRBJ2-3): EPEVTQTPSHQVTQMGQEVILRCVPISNHLYFYWYRQILGQKVEFLVSFYNNEISEKSEIFDDQFSVERPDGSNFTLKIRSTKLEDSAMYFCASSDRDRDSSTDTQYFGPGTRLTVL.